What follows are 28 T cell receptor beta chains derived from one specimen sequenced in a study of blood T cell repertoires in COVID-19. Here immunoSEQ multiplex PCR was the method, and the copy in TCRdb shows in-frame clones only, minus some. The data hold over 200,000 clones, with around 84% observed a single time. The sample taken for sequencing was peripheral blood. Receptors were obtained from a man aged 45 to 65 with COVID-19, enrolled during active disease.

The chain combines TRBV7-2 with TRBJ2-5; TRBD2 matches 7 bases. The germline V gene encodes CDR1 SGHTA and CDR2 FQGNSA. The V and J ends lost 6 bases and 5 bases, in that order; junction bases with no gene match: 12. CDR3 length: 15 residues. DNA for the CDR3: TGTGCCAGCAGGAGGTCGGGGGGAGAAGGGGAGACCCAGTACTTC. Amino acid sequence: CASRRSGGEGETQYF.

The rearrangement joins TRBV27 to TRBJ2-7; 8 bases are shared with TRBD2. The CDR3 runs 16 residues. The junction had 12 bases not matched to a gene; V was cut back by 0 bases and J by 8 bases. The germline CDR1 and CDR2 sequences are MNHEY and SMNVEV (reference sequence). In DNA form, the CDR3 reads TGTGCCAGCAGTTTATCTGGTAGCGGGACCTCGTGGAAGCAGTACTTC. Translation: CASSLSGSGTSWKQYF.

The genes are TRBV27 and TRBJ2-7; 8 positions match TRBD2. From germline, CDR1 is MNHEY and CDR2 SMNVEV (reference sequence). Losses at the gene ends were 5 bases for V and 4 bases for J; bases not matched to a gene: 10. The CDR3 sequence is 15 residues long. CDR3 bases: TGTGCCAGCAGTGACTTAGCGGGAACAGTATACGAGCAGTACTTC. It codes for CASSDLAGTVYEQYF.

The chain employs TRBV2 and TRBJ2-1, with 7 bases that match TRBD1. The CDR3 is made up of 17 amino acids. The junction had 16 bases not matched to a gene; V was cut back by 8 bases and J by 3 bases. CDR1 and CDR2 (germline): SNHLY, FYNNEI. The DNA for the CDR3 is TGTGCCAGCGGAGGATCCCGATGGGCAGGGGGCTACAATGAGCAGTTCTTC. Its translation: CASGGSRWAGGYNEQFF.

As concerns this clone: Other DNA sequences in this specimen translate into the identical CDR3. The V and J genes are TRBV12-3 or TRBV12-4 and TRBJ1-2; 7 bases agree with TRBD1. J gave up 3 bases and V 5 bases, and 3 bases lay outside the gene matches. This CDR3 region has 13 residues. CDR3 protein: CASSPGQDYGYTF. The CDR3 region has the DNA TGTGCCAGCAGTCCAGGACAGGACTATGGCTACACCTTC.

J is TRBJ2-2 and V is TRBV10-3; 10 bases are shared with TRBD2. V was clipped by 0 bases and J by 2 bases; unmatched bases: 6. CDR3 length: 18 amino acids. Germline CDR1 is ENHRY and CDR2 is SYGVKD. In DNA form, the CDR3 reads TGTGCCATCAGTGAGTCATCAGGACTAGCGGACAACACCGGGGAGCTGTTTTTT. As protein: CAISESSGLADNTGELFF.

This sequence joins TRBV2 and TRBJ1-2; tentatively, D is TRBD1 (5 bases). CDR1 is SNHLY and CDR2 is FYNNEI in the germline V gene. V was clipped by 1 base and J by 4 bases, with 10 bases between them. CDR3 size: 14 residues. The DNA for the CDR3 is TGTGCCAGCAGTGAAGAGGGAGGGGCCTATGGCTACACCTTC. Translated, it gives CASSEEGGAYGYTF.

The chain links TRBV7-8 to TRBJ2-2; D is perhaps TRBD1 (5 bases). This CDR3 is built from 14 residues. Trimming took 6 bases from V and 7 from J, leaving 15 bases between them. The germline CDR1 and CDR2 sequences are SGHVS and FQNEAQ. In nucleotides, the CDR3 is TGTGCCAGCAGGGATTACCTAGGGGTCGGGGAGCTGTTTTTT. As protein: CASRDYLGVGELFF.

This chain uses TRBV7-8 with TRBJ1-3; the D is unclear. V lost 1 base to trimming and J lost 4 bases, with 14 bases between them. Looked up from germline, CDR1 is SGHVS and CDR2 is FQNEAQ. The CDR3 is 16 residues long. CDR3 in amino acids: CASSLVGSRIGNTIYF. CDR3 coding DNA: TGTGCCAGCAGCTTAGTTGGCAGTCGCATAGGAAACACCATATATTTT.

DNA for the CDR3: TGTGCCAGCAGCTACTTGAGCAATGAGCAGTTCTTC. The encoded protein is CASSYLSNEQFF. The rearrangement links TRBV11-2 to TRBJ2-1; D unresolved. CDR3 length equals 12 residues. V lost 4 bases and J lost 6, with 7 bases in between. CDR1 and CDR2 from the germline V gene are SGHAT and FQNNGV.

The chain joins TRBV5-1 to TRBJ1-1; TRBD1 matches 8 bases. Trimming took 0 bases from V and 9 from J; bases not matched to a gene: 4. Germline values: CDR1 SGHRS, CDR2 YFSETQ. This CDR3 is 13 amino acids long. Written as DNA, the CDR3 is TGCGCCAGCAGCTTGGAGGACAGGGAGAAAGCTTTCTTT. Translation gives CASSLEDREKAFF.

This chain links TRBV2 with TRBJ1-5; D perhaps matches TRBD1 (5 bases). This CDR3 region has 13 residues. CDR1 is SNHLY, CDR2 FYNNEI, per germline. V lost 7 bases and J 4 bases, leaving 11 bases between the germline ends. The CDR3 protein is CASTETANQPQHF. CDR3 nucleotide sequence: TGTGCCAGCACCGAGACAGCAAATCAGCCCCAGCATTTT.

This chain uses TRBV19 with TRBJ1-1; TRBD1 might be the D (5 bases). Germline CDR1 reads LNHDA; CDR2 reads SQIVND (reference sequence). The CDR3 is 14 amino acids. The V and J ends lost 0 bases and 5 bases respectively, with 10 bases between them. CDR3 coding DNA: TGTGCCAGTAGTATAGACGGTCGGGGGACTGAAGCTTTCTTT. It codes for CASSIDGRGTEAFF.

The chain links TRBV2 to TRBJ2-7; tentatively, D is TRBD1 (5 bases). CDR3 length: 13 residues. With 4 bases removed from V and 6 bases from J, the gap between germline ends came to 13 bases. Germline V CDR1 and CDR2: SNHLY, FYNNEI. The CDR3 sequence: CASSVQGFGEQYF. The DNA for the CDR3 is TGTGCCAGCAGTGTCCAGGGTTTTGGCGAGCAGTACTTC.

The chain uses TRBV11-3 and TRBJ2-1; possible D gene TRBD1, 6 bases. Germline V gives CDR1 SGHNT, CDR2 YENEEA. The germline V and J ends were trimmed by 6 bases and 6 bases, with 15 bases remaining between them. CDR3 length: 14 residues. The CDR3 protein is CASRKGSGVNEQFF. The CDR3 bases are TGTGCCAGCAGAAAAGGGTCAGGGGTCAATGAGCAGTTCTTC.

The rearrangement joins TRBV11-3 to TRBJ1-2; 7 bases are shared with TRBD1. CDR3 length: 18 amino acids. Trimming at V came to 3 bases and at J to 8 bases, leaving 21 bases not matched to a gene. Germline CDR1 SGHNT, CDR2 YENEEA. The CDR3 reads CASSFPPGATGEVGGYTF. The CDR3 nucleotides are TGTGCCAGCAGCTTCCCCCCCGGGGCCACAGGGGAGGTAGGGGGCTACACCTTC.

This rearrangement joins TRBV5-1 to TRBJ1-2; 7 positions match TRBD1. The germline V gene encodes CDR1 SGHRS and CDR2 YFSETQ. V dropped 4 bases and J dropped 3; count of bases not matched to a gene: 6. The CDR3 length is 14 residues. The CDR3 coding sequence is TGCGCCAGCAGCATAACAGGGGTTGACTATGGCTACACCTTC. It is translated as CASSITGVDYGYTF.

This clone was seen a few times. The chain uses TRBV2 and TRBJ2-5; no clear D gene. The germline gives CDR1 SNHLY, CDR2 FYNNEI. V gave up 6 bases and J gave up 1 base, with 12 bases separating them. CDR3 size: 14 residues. In DNA, the CDR3 is TGTGCCAGCAGGATACAGCCTATCCAAGAGACCCAGTACTTC. Protein: CASRIQPIQETQYF.

The chain couples TRBV6-1 to TRBJ2-4; 10 bases agree with TRBD1. V dropped 3 bases and J dropped 0; count of bases not matched to a gene: 11. The CDR3 length is 19 residues. CDR1 and CDR2 (germline): MNHNS, SASEGT. The CDR3 reads CASSEDGWTGGLAKNIQYF. DNA for the CDR3: TGTGCCAGCAGTGAGGACGGGTGGACAGGGGGATTAGCCAAAAACATTCAGTACTTC.

The gene calls are TRBV10-3 and TRBJ1-2; D call uncertain. Trimming removed 0 bases at V and 4 bases at J, with 6 bases between. This CDR3 is 13 amino acids long. Germline V gene sequence: CDR1 ENHRY, CDR2 SYGVKD. CDR3 protein: CAISESAFYGYTF. The CDR3 DNA follows: TGTGCCATCAGTGAGTCGGCCTTCTATGGCTACACCTTC.

The chain links TRBV7-9 to TRBJ2-2; D not certain. CDR3 length equals 15 residues. Germline V gene lookup returns CDR1 SEHNR and CDR2 FQNEAQ (reference sequence). Trimming took off 2 bases at V and 1 base at J, with 8 bases between the two ends. CDR3 DNA: TGTGCCAGCAGCTTATTGGCCCGGAACACCGGGGAGCTGTTTTTT. Its protein product is CASSLLARNTGELFF.

V gene TRBV18 combines with J gene TRBJ1-1; no clear D gene. The germline V gene has CDR1 KGHSH and CDR2 LQKENI. V shed 5 bases and J shed 2 bases, with 6 bases lying between them. The CDR3 runs 12 residues. This chain's CDR3 is CASSVSNTEAFF. The CDR3 bases are TGTGCCAGCTCAGTCTCTAACACTGAAGCTTTCTTT.

The J gene is TRBJ2-7, the V gene TRBV7-2, with TRBD2 as a possible D gene (5 bases). With 2 bases removed from V and 5 bases from J, the gap between germline ends came to 10 bases. This CDR3 has 13 residues. Germline CDR1 is SGHTA and CDR2 is FQGNSA. Here the CDR3 DNA reads TGTGCCAGCAGCTTATACGAGGGCCACGAGCAGTACTTC. Amino acid sequence: CASSLYEGHEQYF.

The V and J genes are TRBV14 and TRBJ1-6; D gene uncertain. The CDR3 loop spans 14 amino acids. V was pared by 3 bases and J by 7 bases, with 10 bases between. Germline V CDR1 and CDR2: SGHDN, FVKESK. Here the CDR3 reads CASSHSGSNSPLHF. CDR3 DNA sequence: TGTGCCAGCAGCCATTCAGGATCCAATTCACCCCTCCACTTT.

The chain couples TRBV7-8 to TRBJ1-2; tentative D call: TRBD1 (5 bases). CDR3 length: 14 residues. V lost 3 bases, J lost 0 bases, and 8 bases lay in between. Germline V gene sequence: CDR1 SGHVS, CDR2 FQNEAQ. CDR3 sequence reads: CASSLTEANYGYTF. The CDR3 DNA follows: TGTGCCAGCAGCTTGACAGAAGCTAACTATGGCTACACCTTC.

The V and J genes are TRBV7-9 and TRBJ2-5; TRBD2 is a possible D gene (6 bases). The CDR3 is 13 amino acids. Per germline, CDR1 SEHNR and CDR2 FQNEAQ (reference sequence). Trimming removed 7 bases at V and 3 bases at J, with 12 bases between. The CDR3, as DNA: TGTGCCAGCACCACGGCTAGCGAAGAGACCCAGTACTTC. It yields the protein CASTTASEETQYF.

J is TRBJ1-1 and V is TRBV10-3, with D maybe TRBD1 (6 bases). Germline CDR1 reads ENHRY; CDR2 reads SYGVKD. V was pared by 3 bases and J by 11 bases, with 13 bases between. The CDR3 is 12 residues long. As DNA, the CDR3 is TGTGCCATCAGTGATTCAGGGGAGCGGGCTTTCTTT. Protein product: CAISDSGERAFF.

CDR3 protein: CASSPYREGETQYF. The CDR3 DNA is TGTGCCAGCTCACCATACAGGGAAGGCGAGACCCAGTACTTC. This chain joins TRBV18 and TRBJ2-5; a possible D gene is TRBD1 (6 bases). Germline V gene data show CDR1 as KGHSH and CDR2 as LQKENI. This CDR3 is built from 14 residues. The V gene lost 2 bases and the J gene lost 5 bases, with 12 bases spanning the gap.